The present TCR beta chain was sequenced within a study of T cell responses to AZD1222 COVID-19 vaccine. Whole-study findings and limits: Clonal diversity may have been underestimated, and the donors were mostly white British, with more females than males. Unmutated variant regions are reportedly the target of nearly half of TCRs that are spike-specific. The study identified only six AZD1222 recipients as seropositive at baseline.

Method: immunoSEQ multiplex PCR; TCRdb's copy keeps in-frame clones and lacks some. The sample holds under 200,000 clones, roughly 89% seen once. Second-dose groups at about 4 or about 12 weeks were pooled. On this clone: The antigen remains unidentified.

The CDR3 runs to 14 residues. Per germline, CDR1 MNHEY and CDR2 SVGAGI. The ends were cut back, 0 bases at V and 8 bases at J, with 11 bases in the middle. The specimen was peripheral blood, collected 28 days after the second AZD1222 dose. The chain couples TRBV6-5 to TRBJ2-1; no definite D call. This clonotype originated in an adult who received the AZD1222 COVID-19 vaccine. The CDR3 DNA follows: TGTGCCAGCAGTTACTCGACCAGTGGGGATGAGCAGTTCTTC. Translating gives CASSYSTSGDEQFF.